This TCR beta chain was sequenced during a study of Ad26.COV2.S vaccination and SARS-CoV-2 variants. The wider study: Dosing was one shot or two shots 56 days apart. Overall study results and limits: Vaccinated and placebo-treated recipients had similar non-spike TCR breadth. Measures of TCR breadth and depth may have fallen short of total T cell responses.

The treatment was: 15 to 20 received Ad26.COV2.S at low or high dose, single or two shots; 5 received placebo; per-sample allocation not given. Material that was analyzed had been drawn on day 63 after the first vaccine or placebo injection. In the vaccine, an Ad26 vector expressed the SARS-CoV-2 spike of the Wuhan strain. V shed 4 bases and J 8 bases; nucleotides not matched to a gene: 9. In germline, CDR1 is MGHRA, CDR2 YSYEKL. The CDR3 contains 16 residues. This clone was counted only a few times. Its antigen is undetermined. This table comes from immunoSEQ multiplex PCR, and its TCRdb copy is limited to in-frame clones, with some not included. The table includes some 340,000 clones, just under 85% detected once.

This sequence was found in a person aged 18-65 years who received the Ad26.COV2.S COVID-19 vaccine or a placebo. This chain links TRBV4-1 with TRBJ1-6; 9 bases fit TRBD1. The sample was peripheral blood, taken in a trial of Ad26.COV2.S vaccine versus placebo. The CDR3 sequence: CASSLTRDRADSPLHF. CDR3 bases: TGCGCCAGCAGCCTAACCCGGGACAGGGCAGATTCACCCCTCCACTTT.